This entry describes one T cell receptor beta chain. The antigen is undetermined. Stated time point: week 11, during vaccination. Every vaccine dose comprised 300 ug of mutant IDH1 20-mer peptide plus topical imiquimod. The CDR3 consists of 15 residues. After removal of 1 base from V and 6 bases from J, the junction contained 6 bases not matched to a gene. CDR1 and CDR2 from the germline V gene are SGHRS and YFSETQ. The record originates from a study of a mutant IDH1 vaccine in newly diagnosed glioma. Turning to the study itself: Vaccines were begun 4-6 weeks after radiotherapy alone, or with temozolomide cycles. Treated patients showed a male proportion of roughly 62%, a female proportion of 37.5%, and a mean age of about 44 years.

Study-wide points: Immune responses induced by vaccination arose in 90% to 95% of the patients.

Produced via immunoSEQ multiplex PCR; TCRdb's table is partial and in-frame only. The sample has around 20,000 clones; roughly nine tenths are singletons. The specimen was PBMCs, collected from a glioma patient whose treatment included an IDH1 peptide vaccine. This TCR derives from a woman between 35 and 50 years old with glioma. The rearrangement uses TRBV5-1 and TRBJ2-7; 11 bases match TRBD1. CDR3 residues: CASSLNAGTGGEQYF. The CDR3 DNA sequence: TGCGCCAGCAGCTTGAACGCTGGGACAGGGGGCGAGCAGTACTTC.